The present entry profiles one T cell receptor (beta chain) with its context. In the authors' methods: The detection floor for productive clonotype frequency was 2.59 x 10-5. Produced via immunoSEQ multiplex PCR; TCRdb's table is partial and in-frame only. The V and J calls and clone size are taken from that table; D and trimming were inferred from the DNA. The data hold some 34,000 clones, with approximately 80% observed a single time. The germline CDR1 and CDR2 sequences are MDHEN and SYDVKM. V was trimmed by 5 bases and J by 2 bases, leaving 19 bases between them. This CDR3 has 17 amino acids. The data were obtained in a study of STAT5B mutations in CD4+ large granular lymphocyte leukemia. Study details: Among healthy donors, a particular HLA allele went with more CDR3 'QG' motifs.

The sequencing sample was made of CD4+ T cells from blood buffy coats. V gene TRBV28 combines with J gene TRBJ1-3; D possibly corresponds to TRBD1 (5 bases). The TCR sequence derives from a human donor in good health. CDR3 nucleotides: TGTGCCAGCAGTCCAATATCCCCGGCAGGGACTGGAAACACCATATATTTT. Translated, it gives CASSPISPAGTGNTIYF.